The clone carrying this T cell receptor beta chain was observed a few times. Its antigen is undetermined. Germline values: CDR1 SQVTM, CDR2 ANQGSEA. The CDR3 sequence is 14 residues long. Deletions cut 4 bases from V and 0 bases from J, with 10 bases between. A single record per CDR3 protein comes from TCRdb applying MiXCR to the RT-PCR reads. The data show 500,000 to 600,000 distinct CDR3 sequences, with about 10% seen just once and around 9.6% held by the top ten. This specimen belongs to a study of response to subunit inactivated influenza vaccine. Broader study findings: The authors put forward the suggestion that each seasonal influenza vaccination may bring in only a limited number of new T cells.

This clonotype originated in a man in his forties or fifties who received an inactivated influenza vaccine. The material sequenced was PBMCs from blood, taken on the day of vaccination. The chain has TRBV29-1 and TRBJ2-1; D remains unclear. For the CDR3, the DNA is TGCAGCGTTGTTCCCATTCGCTCCTACAATGAGCAGTTCTTC. Translated, it gives CSVVPIRSYNEQFF.